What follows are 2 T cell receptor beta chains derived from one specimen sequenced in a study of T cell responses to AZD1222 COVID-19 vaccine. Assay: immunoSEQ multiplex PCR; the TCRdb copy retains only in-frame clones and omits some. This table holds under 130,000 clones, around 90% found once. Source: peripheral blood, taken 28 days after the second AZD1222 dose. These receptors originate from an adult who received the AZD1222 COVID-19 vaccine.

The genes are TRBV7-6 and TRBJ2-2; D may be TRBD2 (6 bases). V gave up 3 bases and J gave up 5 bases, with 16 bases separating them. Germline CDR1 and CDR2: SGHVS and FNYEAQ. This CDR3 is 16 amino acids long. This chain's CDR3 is CASSLGGQGATGELFF. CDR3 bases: TGTGCCAGCAGCTTGGGGGGTCAAGGAGCTACCGGGGAGCTGTTTTTT.

The CDR3 sequence is CSVAAAQETQYF. The CDR3 nucleotides read TGCAGCGTTGCAGCGGCACAAGAGACCCAGTACTTC. The V call is TRBV29-1, the J call TRBJ2-5; D perhaps matches TRBD2 (5 bases). There are 12 residues in the CDR3. Germline lookup yields CDR1 SQVTM and CDR2 ANQGSEA. V was clipped by 4 bases and J by 2 bases, with 8 bases between them.